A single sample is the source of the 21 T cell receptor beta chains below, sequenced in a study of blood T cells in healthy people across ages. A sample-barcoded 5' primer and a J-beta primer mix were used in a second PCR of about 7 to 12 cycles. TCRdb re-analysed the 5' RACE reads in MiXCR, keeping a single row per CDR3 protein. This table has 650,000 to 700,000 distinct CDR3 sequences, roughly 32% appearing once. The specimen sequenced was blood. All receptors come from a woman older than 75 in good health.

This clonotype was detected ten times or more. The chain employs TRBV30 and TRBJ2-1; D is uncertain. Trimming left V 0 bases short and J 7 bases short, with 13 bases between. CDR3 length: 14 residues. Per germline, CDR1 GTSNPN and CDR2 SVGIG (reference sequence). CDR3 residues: CAWSVNPARNEQFF. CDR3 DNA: TGTGCCTGGAGTGTAAATCCGGCGCGGAATGAGCAGTTCTTC.

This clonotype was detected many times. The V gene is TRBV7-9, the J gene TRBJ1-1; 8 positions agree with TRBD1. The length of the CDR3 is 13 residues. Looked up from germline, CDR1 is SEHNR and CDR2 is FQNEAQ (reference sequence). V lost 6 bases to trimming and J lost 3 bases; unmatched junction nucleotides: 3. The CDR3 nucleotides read TGTGCCAGCAGTCTGACAGGGGACACTGAAGCTTTCTTT. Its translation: CASSLTGDTEAFF.

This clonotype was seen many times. CDR3 amino acids: CASKGGGASNYGYTF. Here the CDR3 DNA reads TGTGCCAGCAAGGGCGGCGGAGCGTCTAACTATGGCTACACCTTC. This rearrangement joins TRBV6-5 to TRBJ1-2; D ambiguous. This CDR3 has 15 amino acids. V lost 7 bases to trimming and J lost 0 bases, with 15 bases between them. CDR1 is MNHEY, CDR2 SVGAGI, per germline.

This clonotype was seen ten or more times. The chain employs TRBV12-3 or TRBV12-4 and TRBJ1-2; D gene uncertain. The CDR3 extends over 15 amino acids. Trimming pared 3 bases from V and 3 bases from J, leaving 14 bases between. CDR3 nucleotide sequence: TGTGCCAGCAGTTTGATGGCTGGACGCGACTATGGCTACACCTTC. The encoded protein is CASSLMAGRDYGYTF.

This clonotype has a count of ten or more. The CDR3 region is CSVEEKGTDTQYF. Written as DNA, the CDR3 is TGCAGCGTTGAAGAAAAGGGCACAGATACGCAGTATTTT. J is TRBJ2-3 and V is TRBV29-1; D uncertain. The CDR3 sequence is 13 residues long. Trimming took 0 bases from V and 1 from J, leaving 5 bases between them. CDR1 and CDR2 (germline): SQVTM, ANQGSEA.

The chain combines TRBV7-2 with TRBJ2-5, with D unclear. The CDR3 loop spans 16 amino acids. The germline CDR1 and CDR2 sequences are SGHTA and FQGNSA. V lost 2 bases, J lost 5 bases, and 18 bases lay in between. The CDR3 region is CASSLTLRLAPETQYF. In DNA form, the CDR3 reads TGTGCCAGCAGCTTAACGCTGAGATTAGCCCCCGAGACCCAGTACTTC.

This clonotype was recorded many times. DNA of the CDR3: TGCAGTGCTACCGTCGACGCGGGAGTCGGAGATACGCAGTATTTT. Translating gives CSATVDAGVGDTQYF. The rearrangement links TRBV20-1 to TRBJ2-3, with 7 nucleotides matching TRBD2. The V segment lost 4 bases and the J segment 5 bases; nucleotides outside the gene matches: 12. The CDR3 runs to 15 residues. Germline CDR1 reads DFQATT; CDR2 reads SNEGSKA (reference sequence).

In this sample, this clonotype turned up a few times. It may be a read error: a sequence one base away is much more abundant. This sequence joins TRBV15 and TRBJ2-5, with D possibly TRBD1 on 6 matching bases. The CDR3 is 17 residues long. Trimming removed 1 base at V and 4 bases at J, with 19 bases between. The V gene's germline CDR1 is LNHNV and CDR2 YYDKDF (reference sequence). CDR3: CATSRVLQRGRGETQYF. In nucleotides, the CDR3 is TGTGCCACCAGCAGAGTCTTGCAGAGGGGCAGGGGAGAGACCCAGTACTTC.

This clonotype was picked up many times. In nucleotides, the CDR3 is TGTGCCAGCTTAGAGTGGGCATTAGGCGAGCAGTACTTC. Translating it yields CASLEWALGEQYF. V and J are TRBV7-9 and TRBJ2-7; D is undetermined. The germline V gene encodes CDR1 SEHNR and CDR2 FQNEAQ (reference sequence). This CDR3 has 13 amino acids. Trimming took 8 bases from V and 6 from J, leaving 17 bases between them.

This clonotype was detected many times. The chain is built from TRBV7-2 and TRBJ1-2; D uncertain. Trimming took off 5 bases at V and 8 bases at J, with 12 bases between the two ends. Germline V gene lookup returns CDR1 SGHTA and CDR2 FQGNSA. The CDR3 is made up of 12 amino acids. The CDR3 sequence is CASSHPGGGYTF. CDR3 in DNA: TGTGCCAGCAGCCACCCTGGCGGGGGCTACACCTTC.

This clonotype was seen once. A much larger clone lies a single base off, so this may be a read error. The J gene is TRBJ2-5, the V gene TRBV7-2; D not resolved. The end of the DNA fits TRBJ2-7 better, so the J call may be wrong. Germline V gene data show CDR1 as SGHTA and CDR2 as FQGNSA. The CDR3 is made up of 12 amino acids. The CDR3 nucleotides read TGTGCCAACAGCGTGACAACCTACGAGCAGTACTTC. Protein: CANSVTTYEQYF.

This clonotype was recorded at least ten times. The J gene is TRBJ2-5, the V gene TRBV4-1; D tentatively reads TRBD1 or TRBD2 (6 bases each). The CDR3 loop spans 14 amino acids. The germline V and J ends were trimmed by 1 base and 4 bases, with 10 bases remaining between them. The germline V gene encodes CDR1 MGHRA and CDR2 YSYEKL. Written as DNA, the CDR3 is TGCGCCAGCAGCCAAGGGGGGGCGGTAGAGACCCAGTACTTC. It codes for CASSQGGAVETQYF.

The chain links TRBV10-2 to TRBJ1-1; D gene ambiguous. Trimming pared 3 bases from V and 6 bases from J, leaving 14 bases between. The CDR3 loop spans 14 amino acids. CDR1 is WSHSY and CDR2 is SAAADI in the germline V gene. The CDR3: CASSDTVLSAEAFF. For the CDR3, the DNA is TGCGCCAGCAGTGATACGGTCCTCTCAGCTGAAGCTTTCTTT.

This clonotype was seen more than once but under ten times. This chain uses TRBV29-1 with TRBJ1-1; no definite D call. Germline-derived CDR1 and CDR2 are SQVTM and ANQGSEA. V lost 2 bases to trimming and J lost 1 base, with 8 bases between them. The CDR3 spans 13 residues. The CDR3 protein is CSVEPGWNTEAFF. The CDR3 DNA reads TGCAGCGTTGAACCAGGTTGGAACACTGAAGCTTTCTTT.

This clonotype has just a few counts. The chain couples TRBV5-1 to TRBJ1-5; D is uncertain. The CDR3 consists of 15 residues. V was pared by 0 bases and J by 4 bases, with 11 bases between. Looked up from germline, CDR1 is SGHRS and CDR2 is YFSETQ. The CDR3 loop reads CASSLAGTDNQPQHF. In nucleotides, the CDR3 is TGCGCCAGCAGCTTGGCCGGTACTGATAATCAGCCCCAGCATTTT.

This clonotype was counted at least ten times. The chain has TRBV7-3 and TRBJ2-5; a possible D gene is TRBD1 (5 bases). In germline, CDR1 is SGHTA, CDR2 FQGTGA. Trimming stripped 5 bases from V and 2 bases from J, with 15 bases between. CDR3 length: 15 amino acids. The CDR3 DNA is TGTGCCAGCAGCGCCGGGCCGACAGCGCAAGAGACCCAGTACTTC. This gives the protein CASSAGPTAQETQYF.

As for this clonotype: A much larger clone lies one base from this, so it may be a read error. CDR3 region: CSAQGGDQPQHF. CDR3 nucleotides: TGCAGTGCTCAGGGCGGGGATCAGCCCCAGCATTTT. V gene TRBV20-1 combines with J gene TRBJ1-5, with D possibly TRBD1 on 5 matching bases. The V end was cut by 5 bases, the J end by 5 bases, with 10 bases between. Germline CDR1 and CDR2: DFQATT and SNEGSKA (reference sequence). The CDR3 sequence is 12 residues long.

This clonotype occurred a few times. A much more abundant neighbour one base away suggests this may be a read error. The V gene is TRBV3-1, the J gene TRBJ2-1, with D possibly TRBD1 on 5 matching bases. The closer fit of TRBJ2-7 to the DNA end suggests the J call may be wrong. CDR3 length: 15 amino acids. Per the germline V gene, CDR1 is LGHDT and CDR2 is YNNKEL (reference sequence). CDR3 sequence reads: CASSRATVSYNEQYF. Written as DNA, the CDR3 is TGTGCCAGCAGCCGAGCGACAGTTTCCTACAATGAGCAGTACTTC.

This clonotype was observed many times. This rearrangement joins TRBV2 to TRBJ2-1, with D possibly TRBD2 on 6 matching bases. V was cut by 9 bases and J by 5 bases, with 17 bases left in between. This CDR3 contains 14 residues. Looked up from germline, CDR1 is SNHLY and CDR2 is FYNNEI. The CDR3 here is CASKRDFTNNEQFF. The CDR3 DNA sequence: TGTGCCAGTAAACGGGACTTCACGAACAATGAGCAGTTCTTC. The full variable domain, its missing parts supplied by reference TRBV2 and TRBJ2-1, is EPEVTQTPSHQVTQMGQEVILRCVPISNHLYFYWYRQILGQKVEFLVSFYNNEISEKSEIFDDQFSVERPDGSNFTLKIRSTKLEDSAMYFCASKRDFTNNEQFFGPGTRLTVL.

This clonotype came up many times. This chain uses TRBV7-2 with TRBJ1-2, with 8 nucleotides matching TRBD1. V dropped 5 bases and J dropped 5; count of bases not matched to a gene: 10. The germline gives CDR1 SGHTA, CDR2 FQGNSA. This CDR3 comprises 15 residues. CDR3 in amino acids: CASSLRQGSPYGYTF. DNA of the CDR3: TGTGCCAGCAGCCTCAGACAGGGGTCCCCTTATGGCTACACCTTC.

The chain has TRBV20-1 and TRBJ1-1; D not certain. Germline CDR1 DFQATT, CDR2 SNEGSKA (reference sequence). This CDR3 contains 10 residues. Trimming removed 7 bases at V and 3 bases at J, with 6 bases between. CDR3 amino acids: CSGAYTEAFF. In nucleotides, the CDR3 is TGCAGTGGGGCCTACACTGAAGCTTTCTTT.